Shown below are 15 T cell receptor beta chains from a single sample sequenced in a study of T cells expressing NK-cell markers. For each CDR3 protein, TCRdb gives one entry from its re-call of the 5' RACE reads, without DNA. The sample totals about 550,000 distinct CDR3 sequences. Sequencing used blood T cells: a sorted CD56 or NKG2C T cell subset, CD4+ or CD8+ T cells, or bulk PBMC T cells (not recorded which). Source of these receptors: a man between 18 and 29 years old in good health.

V and J are TRBV6-2 or TRBV6-3 and TRBJ1-2; the D gene TCRdb calls, TRBD1, cannot be checked with no DNA. Germline loops: CDR1 MNHEY, CDR2 SVGEGT. The CDR3 runs to 13 residues. CDR3 loop: CASSSDSFGGYTF.

The V call is TRBV7-2, the J call TRBJ2-1; without DNA, the TCRdb call of TRBD2 cannot be checked. Per germline, CDR1 SGHTA and CDR2 FQGNSA. The CDR3 loop spans 14 amino acids. The CDR3 region is CASSSLLAGGEQFF. The full variable domain, rest sourced from reference TRBV7-2 and TRBJ2-1, is GAGVSQSPSNKVTEKGKDVELRCDPISGHTALYWYRQSLGQGLEFLIYFQGNSAPDKSGLPSDRFSAERTGGSVSTLTIQRTQQEDSAVYLCASSSLLAGGEQFFGPGTRLTVL.

The rearrangement joins TRBV20-1 to TRBJ1-5; TCRdb's D call, TRBD1, is unchecked because there is no DNA. CDR3 length: 14 residues. In germline, CDR1 is DFQATT, CDR2 SNEGSKA (reference sequence). CDR3 sequence reads: CSASPGVSNQPQHF.

This chain uses TRBV5-1 with TRBJ2-2. There are 14 residues in the CDR3. The V gene's germline CDR1 is SGHRS and CDR2 YFSETQ. CDR3 protein: CASSLLADTGELFF.

The chain links TRBV7-9 to TRBJ2-5. Germline V gene data show CDR1 as SEHNR and CDR2 as FQNEAQ (reference sequence). CDR3 length equals 13 residues. CDR3 sequence reads: CASRNEDAETQYF.

The rearrangement links TRBV20-1 to TRBJ2-3; the D call from TCRdb, TRBD2, cannot be confirmed without DNA. The germline gives CDR1 DFQATT, CDR2 SNEGSKA (reference sequence). This CDR3 is built from 15 residues. This chain's CDR3 is CSLKTGTGRGDTQYF.

The chain carries TRBV12-5 and TRBJ2-3. The length of the CDR3 is 14 residues. Germline CDR1 and CDR2: LGHNT and FRNRAP. The CDR3 loop reads CASGLYTQPHTQYF.

CDR3: CASSQDLGTSGSPIRDTQYF. The J gene is TRBJ2-3, the V gene TRBV3-1; TCRdb's D call, TRBD2, is unchecked because there is no DNA. Germline CDR1 reads LGHDT; CDR2 reads YNNKEL (reference sequence). The CDR3 is 20 residues long.

The J gene is TRBJ2-1, the V gene TRBV24-1; lacking DNA, the TRBD1 call made by TCRdb goes unchecked. The CDR3 length is 14 residues. Germline V gene data show CDR1 as KGHDR and CDR2 as SFDVKD. Here the CDR3 reads CATSDGTYYNEQFF.

The chain couples TRBV9 to TRBJ2-1; TCRdb's D call of TRBD2 is untestable without DNA. The CDR3 extends over 16 amino acids. Per the germline V gene, CDR1 is SGDLS and CDR2 is YYNGEE. The CDR3 reads CASSAHSGRAGNEQFF.

This chain links TRBV5-1 with TRBJ2-1; the TRBD2 assignment by TCRdb is unverifiable without DNA. The germline V gene encodes CDR1 SGHRS and CDR2 YFSETQ. The CDR3 consists of 16 residues. The CDR3 spells CASSLVGLGDGNEQFF.

This chain uses TRBV11-2 with TRBJ2-2; lacking DNA, the TRBD1 call made by TCRdb goes unchecked. Germline CDR1 and CDR2: SGHAT and FQNNGV. The CDR3 totals 15 residues. The CDR3 spells CASSPGQVHTGELFF. The whole variable domain, filled in from reference TRBV11-2 and TRBJ2-2, reads EAGVAQSPRYKIIEKRQSVAFWCNPISGHATLYWYQQILGQGPKLLIQFQNNGVVDDSQLPKDRFSAERLKGVDSTLKIQPAKLEDSAVYLCASSPGQVHTGELFFGEGSRLTVL.

The chain couples TRBV19 to TRBJ2-1; the D call from TCRdb, TRBD1, cannot be confirmed without DNA. The CDR3 length is 12 residues. The germline V gene has CDR1 LNHDA and CDR2 SQIVND (reference sequence). CDR3 in amino acids: CASSITREEQFF.

V gene TRBV29-1 combines with J gene TRBJ2-3; the D call of TRBD2 rests on TCRdb alone, since no DNA is present to check it. CDR1 and CDR2 (germline): SQVTM, ANQGSEA. CDR3 length: 14 residues. The chain's CDR3 is CSVEKRETTDTQYF.

CDR3 amino acids: CASSYAFGQKNTEAFF. The chain couples TRBV6-5 to TRBJ1-1. Germline assignment: CDR1 MNHEY and CDR2 SVGAGI. This CDR3 spans 16 amino acids.